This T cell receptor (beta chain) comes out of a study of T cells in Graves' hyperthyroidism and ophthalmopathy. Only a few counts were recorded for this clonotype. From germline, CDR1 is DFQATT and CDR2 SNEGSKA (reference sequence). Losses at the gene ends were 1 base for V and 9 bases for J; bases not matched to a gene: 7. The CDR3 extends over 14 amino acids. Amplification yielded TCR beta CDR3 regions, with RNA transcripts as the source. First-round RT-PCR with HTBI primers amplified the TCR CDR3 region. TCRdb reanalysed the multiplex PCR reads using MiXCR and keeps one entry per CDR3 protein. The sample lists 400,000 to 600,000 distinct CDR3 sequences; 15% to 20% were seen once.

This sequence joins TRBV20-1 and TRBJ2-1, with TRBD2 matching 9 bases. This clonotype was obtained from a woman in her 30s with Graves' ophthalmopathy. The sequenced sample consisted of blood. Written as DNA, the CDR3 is TGCAGTGCTAGAGTCGGGGCGGGAGGGTTTGAGCAGTTCTTC. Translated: CSARVGAGGFEQFF.